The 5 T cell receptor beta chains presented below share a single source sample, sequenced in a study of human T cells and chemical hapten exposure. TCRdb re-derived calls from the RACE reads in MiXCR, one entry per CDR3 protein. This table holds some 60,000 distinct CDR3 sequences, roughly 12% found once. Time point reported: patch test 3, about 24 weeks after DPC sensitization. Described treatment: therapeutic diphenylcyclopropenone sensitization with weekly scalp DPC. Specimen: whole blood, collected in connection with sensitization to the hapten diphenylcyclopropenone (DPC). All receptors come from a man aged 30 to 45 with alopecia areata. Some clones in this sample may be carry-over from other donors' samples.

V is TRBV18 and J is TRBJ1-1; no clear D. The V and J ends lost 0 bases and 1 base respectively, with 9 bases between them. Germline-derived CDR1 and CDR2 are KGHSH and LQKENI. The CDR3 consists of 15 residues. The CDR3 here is CASSPPSGPNTEAFF. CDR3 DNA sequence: TGTGCCAGCTCACCACCTTCCGGACCGAACACTGAAGCTTTCTTT.

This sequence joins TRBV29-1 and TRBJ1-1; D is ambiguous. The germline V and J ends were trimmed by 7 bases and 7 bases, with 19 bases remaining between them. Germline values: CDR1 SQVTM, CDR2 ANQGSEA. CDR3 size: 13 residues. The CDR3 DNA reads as TGCAGCGCAAAGGACGTTGGGATCTATGAAGCTTTCTTT. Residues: CSAKDVGIYEAFF.

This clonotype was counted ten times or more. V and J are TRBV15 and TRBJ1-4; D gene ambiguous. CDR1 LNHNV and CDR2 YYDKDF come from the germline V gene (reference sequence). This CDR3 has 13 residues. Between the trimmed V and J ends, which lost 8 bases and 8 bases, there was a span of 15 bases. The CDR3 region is CATSRPPHEKLFF. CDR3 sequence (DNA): TGTGCCACCTCCCGGCCCCCACACGAAAAACTGTTTTTT.

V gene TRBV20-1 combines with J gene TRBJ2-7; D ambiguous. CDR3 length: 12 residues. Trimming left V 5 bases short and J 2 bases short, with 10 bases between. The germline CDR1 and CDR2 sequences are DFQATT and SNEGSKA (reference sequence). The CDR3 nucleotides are TGCAGTGCTCCAGACAACCCCTACGAGCAGTACTTC. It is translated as CSAPDNPYEQYF.

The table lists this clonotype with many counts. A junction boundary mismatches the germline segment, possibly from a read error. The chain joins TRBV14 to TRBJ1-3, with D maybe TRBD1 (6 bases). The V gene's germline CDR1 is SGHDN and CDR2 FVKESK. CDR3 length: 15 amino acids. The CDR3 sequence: CASSPTGSSENTIYF. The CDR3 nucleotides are TGTGCCAGCAGCCCGACAGGATCCTCTGAAAACACCATATATTTT.